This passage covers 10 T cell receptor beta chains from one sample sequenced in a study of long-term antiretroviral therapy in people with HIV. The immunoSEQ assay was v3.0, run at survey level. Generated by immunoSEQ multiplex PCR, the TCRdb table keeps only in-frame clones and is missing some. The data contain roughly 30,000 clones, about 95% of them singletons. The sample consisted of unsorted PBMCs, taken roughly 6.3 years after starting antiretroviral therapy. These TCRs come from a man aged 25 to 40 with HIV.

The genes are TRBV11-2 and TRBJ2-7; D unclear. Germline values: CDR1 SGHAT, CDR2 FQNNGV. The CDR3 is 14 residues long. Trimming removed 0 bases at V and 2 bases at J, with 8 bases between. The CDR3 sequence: CASSLEIGPYEQYF. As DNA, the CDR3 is TGTGCCAGCAGCTTAGAAATAGGACCCTACGAGCAGTACTTC.

CDR3 protein: CASSSLTSSVQYF. The CDR3 nucleotides read TGTGCCAGCAGCTCCTTGACTAGCTCGGTTCAGTACTTC. The chain recombines TRBV11-3 with TRBJ2-4; 7 bases align to TRBD2. Germline values: CDR1 SGHNT, CDR2 YENEEA. The CDR3 consists of 13 residues. Trimming took 4 bases from V and 11 from J; bases not matched to a gene: 8.

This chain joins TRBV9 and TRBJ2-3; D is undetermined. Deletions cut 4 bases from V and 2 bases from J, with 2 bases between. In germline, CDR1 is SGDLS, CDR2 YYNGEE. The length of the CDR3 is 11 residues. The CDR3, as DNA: TGTGCCAGCAGCAACACAGATACGCAGTATTTT. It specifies CASSNTDTQYF. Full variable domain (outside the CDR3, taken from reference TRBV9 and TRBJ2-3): DSGVTQTPKHLITATGQRVTLRCSPRSGDLSVYWYQQSLDQGLQFLIQYYNGEERAKGNILERFSAQQFPDLHSELNLSSLELGDSALYFCASSNTDTQYFGPGTRLTVL.

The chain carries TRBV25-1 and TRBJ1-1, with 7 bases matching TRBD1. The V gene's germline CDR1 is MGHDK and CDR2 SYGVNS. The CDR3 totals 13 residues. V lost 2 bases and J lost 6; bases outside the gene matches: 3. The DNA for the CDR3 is TGTGCCAGCAGTGAAGACAGGGAGGCTGAAGCTTTCTTT. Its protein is CASSEDREAEAFF.

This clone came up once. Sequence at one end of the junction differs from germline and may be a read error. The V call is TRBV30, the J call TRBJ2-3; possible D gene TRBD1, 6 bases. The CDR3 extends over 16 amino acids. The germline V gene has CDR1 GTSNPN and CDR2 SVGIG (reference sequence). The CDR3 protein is CAWSVIDRPGTDTQYF. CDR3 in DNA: TGTGCCTGGAGTGTAATCGACAGGCCAGGCACGGATACGCAGTATTTT.

CDR3 residues: CASSPPGTRNTGELFF. The CDR3 bases are TGTGCCAGCAGCCCTCCGGGGACAAGGAACACCGGGGAGCTGTTTTTT. This chain links TRBV2 with TRBJ2-2; tentative D call: TRBD1 (6 bases). Trimming shortened V by 6 bases and J by 1 base, and 15 bases separated the two germline ends. Germline CDR1 reads SNHLY; CDR2 reads FYNNEI. The CDR3 contains 16 residues.

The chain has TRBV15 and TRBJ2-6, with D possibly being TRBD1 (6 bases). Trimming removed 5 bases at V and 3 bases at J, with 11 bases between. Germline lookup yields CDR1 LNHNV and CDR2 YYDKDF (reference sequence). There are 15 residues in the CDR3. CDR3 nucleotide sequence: TGTGCCACCAGCCCCCGGACAGATGGGGCCAACGTCCTGACTTTC. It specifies CATSPRTDGANVLTF.

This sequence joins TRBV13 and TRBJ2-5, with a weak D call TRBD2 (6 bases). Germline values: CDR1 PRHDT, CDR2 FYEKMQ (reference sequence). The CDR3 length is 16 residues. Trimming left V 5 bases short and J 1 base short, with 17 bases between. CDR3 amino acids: CASSPDDWRGQETQYF. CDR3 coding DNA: TGTGCCAGCAGCCCAGATGATTGGCGGGGCCAAGAGACCCAGTACTTC.

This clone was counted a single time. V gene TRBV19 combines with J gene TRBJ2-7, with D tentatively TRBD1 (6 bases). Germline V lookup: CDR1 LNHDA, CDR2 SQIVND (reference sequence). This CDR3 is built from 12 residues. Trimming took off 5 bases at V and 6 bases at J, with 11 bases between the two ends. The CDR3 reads CASSFQGLEQYF. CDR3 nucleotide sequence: TGTGCCAGTAGTTTCCAGGGGCTCGAGCAGTACTTC.

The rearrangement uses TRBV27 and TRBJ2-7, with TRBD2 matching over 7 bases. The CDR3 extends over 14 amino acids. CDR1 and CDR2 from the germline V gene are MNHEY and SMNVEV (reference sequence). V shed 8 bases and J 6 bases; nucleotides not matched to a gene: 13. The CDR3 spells CASSRGGGGGEQYF. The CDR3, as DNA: TGTGCCAGCTCTCGTGGGGGGGGTGGAGGCGAGCAGTACTTC.